These 10 T cell receptor beta chains were sequenced from one sample in a study of blood T cell repertoires in COVID-19. Sequencing used immunoSEQ multiplex PCR; TCRdb keeps in-frame clones, though not all of them. The sample records tens of thousands of clones, about 80% being singletons. Sequencing was performed on peripheral blood. The source of these receptors is an elderly woman with acute or convalescent COVID-19.

The chain links TRBV10-2 to TRBJ2-6; D perhaps matches TRBD2 (6 bases). The ends were cut back, 3 bases at V and 2 bases at J, with 8 bases in the middle. The CDR3 length is 15 residues. Germline assignment: CDR1 WSHSY and CDR2 SAAADI. The CDR3 region has the DNA TGCGCCAGCAGTGACCCGGGAGCTGGGGCCAACGTCCTGACTTTC. Amino acids: CASSDPGAGANVLTF.

In this sample, this clone turned up a few times. The chain combines TRBV13 with TRBJ1-2, with 9 bases identical to TRBD1. The CDR3 runs 18 residues. The trim removed 4 bases at V and 1 base at J, leaving 13 bases unmatched. CDR1 is PRHDT and CDR2 is FYEKMQ in the germline V gene (reference sequence). The CDR3 DNA reads TGTGCCAGCAGCTCTAACAGACCCGGGACAGGGAGTAACTATGGCTACACCTTC. This encodes CASSSNRPGTGSNYGYTF.

CDR3 protein: CASSPGVNTGELFF. The CDR3 coding sequence is TGTGCCAGTAGTCCCGGGGTTAACACCGGGGAGCTGTTTTTT. The chain carries TRBV19 and TRBJ2-2; a weak D match, TRBD2 (5 bases). The ends were cut back, 5 bases at V and 2 bases at J, with 9 bases in the middle. The CDR3 length is 14 residues. Germline V gene sequence: CDR1 LNHDA, CDR2 SQIVND (reference sequence).

The chain joins TRBV6-6 to TRBJ2-1, with D maybe TRBD2 (6 bases). Germline-derived CDR1 and CDR2 are MNHNY and SVGAGI (reference sequence). The V and J ends lost 2 bases and 2 bases respectively, with 10 bases between them. The CDR3 sequence is 15 residues long. Here the CDR3 reads CASSYVGGTYNEQFF. The CDR3 DNA reads as TGTGCCAGCAGTTACGTGGGAGGTACCTACAATGAGCAGTTCTTC.

V and J are TRBV18 and TRBJ2-5; D is uncertain. The ends were cut back, 4 bases at V and 1 base at J, with 7 bases in the middle. CDR1 is KGHSH, CDR2 LQKENI, per germline. The CDR3 covers 13 residues. The CDR3 reads CASSLSIQETQYF. CDR3 sequence (DNA): TGTGCCAGCTCACTCAGTATCCAAGAGACCCAGTACTTC. Full variable domain (missing parts from reference TRBV18 and TRBJ2-5): NAGVMQNPRHLVRRRGQEARLRCSPMKGHSHVYWYRQLPEEGLKFMVYLQKENIIDESGMPKERFSAEFPKEGPSILRIQQVVRGDSAAYFCASSLSIQETQYFGPGTRLLVL.

The CDR3 coding sequence is TGCAGCGTTCAAGGAGGGTCAGGGGATCTCTACAATGAGCAGTTCTTC. This encodes CSVQGGSGDLYNEQFF. This sequence joins TRBV29-1 and TRBJ2-1; D is perhaps TRBD1 or TRBD2 (6 bases each). The CDR3 is 16 amino acids. The germline CDR1 and CDR2 sequences are SQVTM and ANQGSEA. The ends were cut back, 5 bases at V and 3 bases at J, with 20 bases in the middle.

The chain combines TRBV5-4 with TRBJ2-3; TRBD2 aligns across 7 bases. V lost 0 bases and J lost 2; bases outside the gene matches: 12. There are 18 residues in the CDR3. The germline CDR1 and CDR2 sequences are SGHNT and YYREEE (reference sequence). CDR3 protein: CASSLGSLAEPYTDTQYF. The CDR3, as DNA: TGTGCCAGCAGCTTGGGGTCCCTAGCGGAGCCCTACACAGATACGCAGTATTTT.

The chain couples TRBV7-9 to TRBJ1-5, with D perhaps TRBD1 (5 bases). V lost 0 bases, J lost 4 bases, and 7 bases lay in between. The CDR3 is made up of 14 amino acids. CDR1 and CDR2 from the germline V gene are SEHNR and FQNEAQ (reference sequence). CDR3 nucleotides: TGTGCCAGCAGCTTAGCAGGGGAAAATCAGCCCCAGCATTTT. Its protein is CASSLAGENQPQHF.

Remarks on this clone: The CDR3 carries no conserved terminal phenylalanine or tryptophan, so it likely arises from a read error. The DNA is left out, because the CDR3 cannot be placed on it with certainty; the CDR3 is given as TCRdb lists it. The rearrangement uses TRBV5-1 and TRBJ2-3; no DNA check was done on the table's D call, TRBD2. The CDR3 contains 16 residues when both ends are counted. Germline CDR1 SGHRS, CDR2 YFSETQ. The CDR3 is CASSMGLAGVGIESYL.

The chain carries TRBV9 and TRBJ2-3; the D is unclear. The CDR3 loop spans 13 amino acids. The ends were cut back, 4 bases at V and 1 base at J, with 7 bases in the middle. Germline loops: CDR1 SGDLS, CDR2 YYNGEE. The CDR3 sequence is CASSTLGTDTQYF. CDR3 nucleotide sequence: TGTGCCAGCAGCACCCTAGGCACAGATACGCAGTATTTT.